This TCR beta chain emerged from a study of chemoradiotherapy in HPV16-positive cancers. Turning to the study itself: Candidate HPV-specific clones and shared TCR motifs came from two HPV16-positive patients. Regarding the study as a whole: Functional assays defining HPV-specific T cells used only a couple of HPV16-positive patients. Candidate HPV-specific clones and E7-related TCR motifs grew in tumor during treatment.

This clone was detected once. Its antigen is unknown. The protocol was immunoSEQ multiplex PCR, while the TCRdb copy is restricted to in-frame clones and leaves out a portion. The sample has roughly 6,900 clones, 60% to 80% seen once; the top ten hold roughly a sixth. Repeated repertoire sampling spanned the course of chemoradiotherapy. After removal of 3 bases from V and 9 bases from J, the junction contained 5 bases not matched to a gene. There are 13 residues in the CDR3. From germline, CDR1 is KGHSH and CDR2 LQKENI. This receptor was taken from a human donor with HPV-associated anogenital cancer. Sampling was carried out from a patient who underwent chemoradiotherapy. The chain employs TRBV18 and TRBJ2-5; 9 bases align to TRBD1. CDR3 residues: CASSPPTGGAQYF. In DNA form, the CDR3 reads TGTGCCAGCTCACCCCCGACAGGGGGAGCCCAGTACTTC.